This T cell receptor beta chain was captured in a study of cytomegalovirus exposure and HLA in healthy donors. The study's findings and limits: A later examination showed that TCR association rates differed by HLA locus, with DRB1 most and HLA-C fewest. About 87% or about 30% of the time was how often most TCR beta V segments were productive, according to an earlier analysis. It emerged from a later analysis that several of the most significant clusters appeared to be linked to common viral pathogens.

The PCR ran on 60 Vbeta and 13 Jbeta primers. Measured with immunoSEQ multiplex PCR; TCRdb has only the in-frame clones, and not every one. The sample carries around 170,000 clones, approximately 78% recorded once. Worth noting for this clone: The antigen is undetermined.

Germline V gene data show CDR1 as LNHDA and CDR2 as SQIVND (reference sequence). This CDR3 is 15 amino acids long. J was trimmed by 2 bases and V by 5 bases; bases with no gene match: 7. Material: PBMCs. This sequence was found in a woman between 18 and 30 years old in good health and CMV-seronegative. The chain recombines TRBV19 with TRBJ1-1; the match to TRBD1 covers 8 bases. The CDR3 coding sequence is TGTGCCAGTAGTTTTTCCGGGACAGGAAACACTGAAGCTTTCTTT. Translation: CASSFSGTGNTEAFF. Based on the CDR3 plus reference TRBV19 and TRBJ1-1, the full variable domain is DGGITQSPKYLFRKEGQNVTLSCEQNLNHDAMYWYRQDPGQGLRLIYYSQIVNDFQKGDIAEGYSVSREKKESFPLTVTSAQKNPTAFYLCASSFSGTGNTEAFFGQGTRLTVV.